The sequence of this T cell receptor beta chain was determined in a study of cytomegalovirus exposure and HLA in healthy donors. Study-wide results and caveats: In the analysis, some V segments, TRBV6-2 and TRBV6-3 included, were excluded as indistinguishable. Cytomegalovirus association was assigned to about 150 TCR beta chains.

The donors, nominally healthy at sampling, likely had unrecorded immune exposures. Trimming removed 9 bases at V and 6 bases at J, with 14 bases between. Germline V gene lookup returns CDR1 SNHLY and CDR2 FYNNEI. The CDR3 length is 13 residues. PCR employed 60 Vbeta and 13 Jbeta primers. Sequencing was performed with immunoSEQ multiplex PCR; in TCRdb, only in-frame clones are kept and a portion is missing. This table holds about 62,000 clones, about 90% found once. About this clone: Its antigen is as yet unknown.

V gene TRBV2 combines with J gene TRBJ2-2; a weak D match, TRBD2 (5 bases). Sequenced sample: PBMCs. This TCR derives from a man aged 18 to 29 in good health and CMV-seronegative. CDR3 sequence reads: CASSSSGSGELFF. Written as DNA, the CDR3 is TGTGCCAGTTCCTCCTCGGGGTCCGGGGAGCTGTTTTTT.